Listed here are 32 T cell receptor beta chains from one sample, sequenced in a study of blood T cells in healthy people across ages. Primers used in a second PCR of about 7 to 12 cycles were a sample-barcoded 5' primer and a J-beta primer mix. TCRdb analysed the 5' RACE reads with MiXCR anew, one entry per CDR3 protein. This sample carries about 380,000 distinct CDR3 sequences, 50% to 60% of them seen once, and the ten largest clones take under 60%. The sequencing sample was made of blood. Receptor source: a man in his 60s in good health.

This clonotype was picked up a small number of times. V usage is TRBV6-1 and J usage is TRBJ2-5; tentative D call: TRBD2 (6 bases). This CDR3 has 13 residues. V lost 6 bases and J 3 bases, leaving 11 bases between the germline ends. The germline gives CDR1 MNHNS, CDR2 SASEGT. CDR3 amino acids: CASRFGEEETQYF. The CDR3 coding sequence is TGTGCCAGCAGATTCGGGGAGGAAGAGACCCAGTACTTC.

V usage is TRBV20-1 and J usage is TRBJ2-3; D is unclear. Trimming took off 3 bases at V and 2 bases at J, with 6 bases between the two ends. The germline V gene encodes CDR1 DFQATT and CDR2 SNEGSKA (reference sequence). The CDR3 is made up of 12 amino acids. The CDR3 region is CSASGTTDTQYF. The CDR3 bases are TGCAGTGCTAGCGGCACCACAGATACGCAGTATTTT.

This sequence joins TRBV5-1 and TRBJ2-7; D gene ambiguous. V lost 1 base, J lost 5 bases, and 7 bases lay in between. Germline lookup yields CDR1 SGHRS and CDR2 YFSETQ. This CDR3 contains 12 residues. In nucleotides, the CDR3 is TGCGCCAGCAGCTTGCCCGGTAACGAGCAGTACTTC. This encodes CASSLPGNEQYF. The full variable domain, its missing parts supplied by reference TRBV5-1 and TRBJ2-7, is KAGVTQTPRYLIKTRGQQVTLSCSPISGHRSVSWYQQTPGQGLQFLFEYFSETQRNKGNFPGRFSGRQFSNSRSEMNVSTLELGDSALYLCASSLPGNEQYFGPGTRLTVT.

In this sample, this clonotype turned up many times. This rearrangement joins TRBV6-5 to TRBJ2-6; 7 nucleotides agree with TRBD1. This CDR3 has 16 amino acids. CDR1 MNHEY and CDR2 SVGAGI come from the germline V gene. J was trimmed by 0 bases and V by 5 bases; bases with no gene match: 4. The CDR3 here is CASSQQGRSGANVLTF. In DNA, the CDR3 is TGTGCCAGCAGTCAACAGGGGCGCTCTGGGGCCAACGTCCTGACTTTC.

The V and J genes are TRBV3-1 and TRBJ1-5, with D perhaps matching TRBD1 (6 bases). The CDR3 has 15 amino acids. Trimming removed 4 bases at V and 6 bases at J, with 16 bases between. Germline V CDR1 and CDR2: LGHDT, YNNKEL (reference sequence). This CDR3 reads CASSRGSQGTQPQHF. CDR3 in DNA: TGTGCCAGCAGCCGGGGATCACAGGGAACTCAGCCCCAGCATTTT.

The V and J genes are TRBV6-7 and TRBJ2-5, with 9 bases that match TRBD2. TRBV6-7 is flagged as an ORF with uncertain function. This CDR3 spans 16 amino acids. Germline trimming cut 10 bases from V and 4 bases from J; bases unmatched to any gene: 16. The CDR3, as DNA: TGTGCCACCGCACGGGTAGCGGGGGAAAGAGGAGAGACCCAGTACTTC. Its protein product is CATARVAGERGETQYF.

This chain connects TRBV11-2 to TRBJ2-7; D remains ambiguous. Germline CDR1 SGHAT, CDR2 FQNNGV. The CDR3 covers 11 residues. With 5 bases removed from V and 3 bases from J, the gap between germline ends came to 5 bases. CDR3: CASSHRYEQYF. For the CDR3, the DNA is TGTGCCAGCAGCCATCGCTACGAGCAGTACTTC.

The rearrangement uses TRBV11-2 and TRBJ2-5; D is possibly TRBD1 or TRBD2 (5 bases each). This CDR3 has 13 amino acids. The V gene's germline CDR1 is SGHAT and CDR2 FQNNGV. The germline V and J ends were trimmed by 5 bases and 5 bases, with 12 bases remaining between them. The CDR3: CASSRGTSETQYF. The CDR3 DNA reads as TGTGCCAGCAGCCGGGGCACTAGTGAGACCCAGTACTTC.

V is TRBV7-3 and J is TRBJ2-3; tentatively, D is TRBD2 (5 bases). The V end was cut by 3 bases, the J end by 6 bases, with 16 bases between. CDR1 and CDR2 from the germline V gene are SGHTA and FQGTGA. This CDR3 has 15 amino acids. This CDR3 reads CASSFQSGTFDTQYF. CDR3 DNA: TGTGCCAGCAGCTTCCAAAGCGGCACTTTTGATACGCAGTATTTT.

The chain links TRBV19 to TRBJ2-1; D tentatively reads TRBD1 or TRBD2 (5 bases each). The germline CDR1 and CDR2 sequences are LNHDA and SQIVND (reference sequence). Between the trimmed V and J ends, which lost 3 bases and 9 bases, there was a span of 9 bases. The CDR3 extends over 12 amino acids. CDR3 in DNA: TGTGCCAGTAGTATCTGGGGGAGTGAGCAGTTCTTC. It is translated as CASSIWGSEQFF.

This chain links TRBV6-5 with TRBJ2-7; D call uncertain. Per the germline V gene, CDR1 is MNHEY and CDR2 is SVGAGI. This CDR3 has 14 amino acids. Between the trimmed V and J ends, which lost 6 bases and 1 base, there was a span of 13 bases. Here the CDR3 reads CASRSPTGSYEQYF. CDR3 coding DNA: TGTGCCAGCAGATCTCCGACTGGTTCCTACGAGCAGTACTTC.

V is TRBV20-1 and J is TRBJ2-3, with TRBD2 matching 12 bases. The V and J ends lost 0 bases and 3 bases, in that order; junction bases with no gene match: 10. In germline, CDR1 is DFQATT, CDR2 SNEGSKA (reference sequence). CDR3 size: 18 residues. The CDR3 sequence: CSARDQLAGGIVTDTQYF. CDR3 bases: TGCAGTGCTAGAGATCAACTAGCGGGAGGTATTGTAACAGATACGCAGTATTTT.

The gene calls are TRBV28 and TRBJ2-5; maybe TRBD2 (6 bases). This CDR3 comprises 15 residues. The V end lost 5 bases, the J end lost 2 bases, and 15 bases lay between the germline ends. Germline CDR1 and CDR2: MDHEN and SYDVKM. As DNA, the CDR3 is TGTGCCAGCAGTCCCCCGGCGGGGACTCAAGAGACCCAGTACTTC. Protein product: CASSPPAGTQETQYF.

The CDR3 DNA follows: TGTGCCAGCACCTCCGTAGGACAGGGTTACGAGCAGTACTTC. It specifies CASTSVGQGYEQYF. The rearrangement uses TRBV28 and TRBJ2-7, with 8 bases aligning to TRBD1. This CDR3 comprises 14 residues. Germline V gene data show CDR1 as MDHEN and CDR2 as SYDVKM. Unmatched junction bases numbered 9, after V lost 7 bases and J lost 4 bases.

This clonotype was found many times. V and J are TRBV5-1 and TRBJ2-1; 9 bases fit TRBD2. This CDR3 has 13 amino acids. The V gene's germline CDR1 is SGHRS and CDR2 YFSETQ. V lost 4 bases, J lost 10 bases, and 6 bases stayed unmatched. The CDR3 sequence: CASSVAGGQEQFF. Here the CDR3 DNA reads TGCGCCAGCAGCGTGGCGGGAGGGCAGGAGCAGTTCTTC.

This clonotype was observed a handful of times. V is TRBV2 and J is TRBJ2-7, with a possible D match to TRBD1 (6 bases). The CDR3 runs to 14 residues. Looked up from germline, CDR1 is SNHLY and CDR2 is FYNNEI. Trimming removed 6 bases at V and 0 bases at J, with 12 bases between. CDR3 in amino acids: CASRSQGNSYEQYF. As DNA, the CDR3 is TGTGCCAGCAGATCTCAGGGGAACTCCTACGAGCAGTACTTC.

The rearrangement uses TRBV4-2 and TRBJ2-7, with D perhaps matching TRBD1 (6 bases). The CDR3 runs to 13 residues. Looked up from germline, CDR1 is LGHNA and CDR2 is YNFKEQ. Deletions cut 6 bases from V and 5 bases from J, with 14 bases between. The CDR3 sequence is CASSPQGSHEQYF. The CDR3 DNA follows: TGTGCCAGCAGTCCACAGGGAAGCCACGAGCAGTACTTC.

With respect to this clonotype: This could be a read error, since a much larger clone is one nucleotide away. This chain connects TRBV7-9 to TRBJ2-1, with D perhaps matching TRBD2 (6 bases). The J call may be incorrect, as the DNA end agrees better with TRBJ2-7. This CDR3 is built from 15 residues. Germline-derived CDR1 and CDR2 are SEHNR and FQNEAQ (reference sequence). The CDR3 DNA is TGTGCCAGCACTTCCCAGATTAGCGGAAACAATGAGCAGTACTTC. Translation gives CASTSQISGNNEQYF.

The chain links TRBV10-3 to TRBJ2-7; D is unresolved. The CDR3 is 12 residues long. V gave up 8 bases and J gave up 0 bases, with 8 bases separating them. Per the germline V gene, CDR1 is ENHRY and CDR2 is SYGVKD. CDR3 DNA sequence: TGTGCCATCGCAAGGAACTCCTACGAGCAGTACTTC. It specifies CAIARNSYEQYF.

This chain connects TRBV20-1 to TRBJ1-5; no clear D gene. The CDR3 has 15 residues. Germline assignment: CDR1 DFQATT and CDR2 SNEGSKA (reference sequence). V dropped 0 bases and J dropped 1 base, with 10 bases sitting between them. The CDR3 bases are TGCAGTGCTAGAGATCTCGCCAGGAGCAATCAGCCCCAGCATTTT. Translation gives CSARDLARSNQPQHF.

This clonotype was picked up a small number of times. The chain combines TRBV29-1 with TRBJ2-5; 8 nucleotides line up with TRBD2. J gave up 4 bases and V 7 bases, and 11 bases lay outside the gene matches. Germline V CDR1 and CDR2: SQVTM, ANQGSEA. The CDR3 length is 14 residues. The CDR3 protein is CSANGRGGGETQYF. The CDR3 nucleotides read TGCAGCGCCAACGGGAGGGGAGGTGGAGAGACCCAGTACTTC.

This sequence joins TRBV12-3 or TRBV12-4 and TRBJ2-5, with 8 bases identical to TRBD2. Germline trimming cut 7 bases from V and 2 bases from J; bases unmatched to any gene: 3. CDR3 length: 13 amino acids. CDR3 sequence: CASTAGGQETQYF. CDR3 bases: TGTGCCAGCACCGCGGGGGGTCAAGAGACCCAGTACTTC.

This chain joins TRBV20-1 and TRBJ1-4; no definite D call. CDR3 size: 13 residues. V gave up 3 bases and J gave up 5 bases, with 10 bases separating them. Germline V CDR1 and CDR2: DFQATT, SNEGSKA (reference sequence). The CDR3 here is CSASGGPNEKLFF. The CDR3 nucleotides are TGCAGTGCTAGCGGAGGGCCAAATGAAAAACTGTTTTTT.

The gene calls are TRBV29-1 and TRBJ1-1; TRBD1 aligns across 8 bases. V lost 6 bases and J lost 3; bases outside the gene matches: 6. The CDR3 covers 13 residues. Germline V CDR1 and CDR2: SQVTM, ANQGSEA. CDR3 DNA: TGCAGCGTGGACAGGGAGTTAGACACTGAAGCTTTCTTT. Translation: CSVDRELDTEAFF.

The CDR3 region is CSAGQANTGELFF. CDR3 nucleotide sequence: TGCAGCGCAGGACAGGCGAACACCGGGGAGCTGTTTTTT. V and J are TRBV29-1 and TRBJ2-2, with 7 bases that match TRBD1. CDR3 length: 13 residues. V lost 7 bases, J lost 0 bases, and 2 bases stayed unmatched. Germline-derived CDR1 and CDR2 are SQVTM and ANQGSEA.

Remarks on this clonotype: One junction end disagrees with the germline gene, perhaps due to a read error. V gene TRBV12-3 or TRBV12-4 combines with J gene TRBJ2-3; 13 bases agree with TRBD2. The CDR3 consists of 18 residues. The CDR3, as DNA: TGTGCCAGCAGTCACGGACTAGCGGGAGTTCCGACGACAGATATGCAGTATTTT. Translation: CASSHGLAGVPTTDMQYF.

This clonotype was seen more than once but under ten times. This chain uses TRBV4-3 with TRBJ2-7; the D gene is possibly TRBD2 (7 bases). Looked up from germline, CDR1 is LGHNA and CDR2 is YSLEER. V was clipped by 1 base and J by 4 bases, with 11 bases between them. CDR3 length: 14 residues. CDR3 coding DNA: TGCGCCAGCAGCCAAGGGGGGGGCGCGTACGAGCAGTACTTC. Protein sequence: CASSQGGGAYEQYF.

This clonotype was seen a handful of times. The chain joins TRBV6-2 or TRBV6-3 to TRBJ1-1; 8 nucleotides match TRBD1. V was pared by 4 bases and J by 1 base, with 5 bases of the junction left unmatched. Germline loops: CDR1 MNHEY, CDR2 SVGEGT. There are 15 residues in the CDR3. The CDR3 coding sequence is TGTGCCAGCAGTTCGACCGGGACAGGGAACACTGAAGCTTTCTTT. Protein sequence: CASSSTGTGNTEAFF.

This chain links TRBV30 with TRBJ2-5; D gene ambiguous. Germline loops: CDR1 GTSNPN, CDR2 SVGIG (reference sequence). V lost 3 bases and J lost 0, with 5 bases in between. The CDR3 length is 12 residues. The CDR3 nucleotides read TGTGCCTGGAGGCCCTACCAAGAGACCCAGTACTTC. Protein sequence: CAWRPYQETQYF.

The chain employs TRBV7-2 and TRBJ2-2; unclear D gene. Deletions cut 0 bases from V and 5 bases from J, with 4 bases between. Germline lookup yields CDR1 SGHTA and CDR2 FQGNSA. The CDR3 length is 13 residues. DNA of the CDR3: TGTGCCAGCAGCTTAGCTACTACCGGGGAGCTGTTTTTT. Protein sequence: CASSLATTGELFF.

The chain uses TRBV20-1 and TRBJ1-2; D may be TRBD1 (5 bases). V lost 3 bases, J lost 3 bases, and 17 bases lay in between. Germline-derived CDR1 and CDR2 are DFQATT and SNEGSKA (reference sequence). The CDR3 runs to 15 residues. CDR3 residues: CSASWFGGVYYGYTF. CDR3 DNA: TGCAGTGCTAGTTGGTTCGGGGGAGTTTACTATGGCTACACCTTC.

This rearrangement joins TRBV2 to TRBJ1-6; a possible D gene is TRBD1 (5 bases). The CDR3 has 18 residues. The V end was cut by 4 bases, the J end by 0 bases, with 16 bases between. Germline V gene data show CDR1 as SNHLY and CDR2 as FYNNEI. The chain's CDR3 is CASSVNGAVGSYNSPLHF. CDR3 DNA sequence: TGTGCCAGCAGTGTAAATGGGGCGGTGGGCTCCTATAATTCACCCCTCCACTTT.